This is a list of T cell receptor beta chains from one sample in a study of T cell repertoires in cytomegalovirus infection. TCRdb fed the reads into MiXCR, producing one record per CDR3 protein. The sample lists 680,000 or so distinct CDR3 sequences; 35% to 45% were seen once. Sequenced input: PBMCs. All receptors derive from a human donor in good health (CMV status not recorded). Some clones in this sample may be carry-over from other donors' samples. CDR3s include the opening cysteine and the closing phenylalanine or tryptophan. A D gene is named only where the DNA matches it firmly. Size is stated for part of the rows, as once, few or many counts, or as a class when the clone is expanded.

>TRBJ2-1|few|NA|TRBV11-2
TGTGCCAGCAAACCGCGGCGGGGCAATGAGCAGTTCTTC
CASKPRRGNEQFF
>TRBJ2-3|NA|NA|TRBV19
TGTGCCAGTAAGGAGACAGGCCGCACAGATACGCAGTATTTT
CASKETGRTDTQYF
>TRBJ2-2|many|NA|TRBV7-2
TGTGCCAGCAGCTCCGGGGGGCAGAGCACCGGGGAGCTGTTTTTT
CASSSGGQSTGELFF
>TRBJ1-1|NA|TRBD1|TRBV7-3
TGTGCCAGCAGCTCAACAGGGGAAACTGAAGCTTTCTTT
CASSSTGETEAFF
>TRBJ1-6|NA|NA|TRBV6-5
TGTGCCAGCCCCATGAGGGTTCGACCCCTCCACTTT
CASPMRVRPLHF
>TRBJ2-1|NA|TRBD1|TRBV6-5
TGTGCCAGCAGCCCATCTCCTTACGGGACAGGGGGTCACTACAATGAGCAGTTCTTC
CASSPSPYGTGGHYNEQFF
>TRBJ2-1|NA|NA|TRBV20-1
TGCAGTGCGCACGGTAGAGGGGGGGATTACAATGAGCAGTTCTTC
CSAHGRGGDYNEQFF
>TRBJ1-4|NA|TRBD1|TRBV6-1
TGTGCCAGCAGTTCCCGGGACAGTCGACATAATGAAAAACTGTTTTTT
CASSSRDSRHNEKLFF
>TRBJ2-1|many|NA|TRBV7-9
TGTGCCAGCAGCTTAGGACTAGTCAACAATGAGCAGTTCTTC
CASSLGLVNNEQFF
>TRBJ2-3|few|TRBD2|TRBV12-3/TRBV12-4
TGTGCCAGCAGTTTGGGACTAGCAAGAGATACGCAGTATTTT
CASSLGLARDTQYF
>TRBJ1-2|few|NA|TRBV10-3
TGTGCCATCAGTGAGTCTGGGGTTGGCTACACCTTC
CAISESGVGYTF
>TRBJ2-3|NA|NA|TRBV7-3
TGTGCCAGCAGCCCCCGACCTCGGGCGGGCACAGATACGCAGTATTTT
CASSPRPRAGTDTQYF
>TRBJ1-3|NA|NA|TRBV28
TGTGCCAGCAGTTTTGGGGGCTCAGAAAACACCATATATTTT
CASSFGGSENTIYF
>TRBJ1-1|NA|NA|TRBV5-1
TGCGCCAGCAGTCGTTCCCGGGGGAACACTGAAGCTTTCTTT
CASSRSRGNTEAFF
>TRBJ2-3|few|TRBD2|TRBV7-9
TGTGCCAGCAGCCGAAGCGGGAGGGGCACAGATACGCAGTATTTT
CASSRSGRGTDTQYF
>TRBJ2-6|few|NA|TRBV6-2/TRBV6-3
TGTGCCAGCAGTTACTCGGTAGGGCCCTCTGGGGCCAACGTCCTGACTTTC
CASSYSVGPSGANVLTF
>TRBJ1-5|many|NA|TRBV7-8
TGTGCCAGCAGCCGGAGGCCCGGCTGGTCCCAGCATTTT
CASSRRPGWSQHF
>TRBJ2-7|NA|NA|TRBV7-8
TGTGCCAGCAGCTCGTTACTGGGTGTCGGCTACGAGCAGTACTTC
CASSSLLGVGYEQYF
>TRBJ1-5|few|NA|TRBV10-3
TGTGCCATCAGTGACAGGGTAAATCAGCCCCAGCATTTT
CAISDRVNQPQHF
>TRBJ2-3|NA|NA|TRBV12-3/TRBV12-4
TGTGCCAGCAGTTTCGGGCTAGCGTTTCAAGATACGCAGTATTTT
CASSFGLAFQDTQYF
>TRBJ1-1|many|NA|TRBV4-1
TGCGCCAGCAGCCAAGTCGACCAGAACACTGAAGCTTTCTTT
CASSQVDQNTEAFF
>TRBJ2-6|NA|NA|TRBV6-5
TGTGCCAGCAACCATCGCTCTGGGGCCAACGTCCTGACTTTC
CASNHRSGANVLTF
>TRBJ2-3|NA|NA|TRBV6-6
TGTGCCAGCAGAAAGACAGATGGCACAGATACGCAGTATTTT
CASRKTDGTDTQYF
>TRBJ1-1|NA|NA|TRBV20-1
TGCAGTGCTAGAGATCCACAGGGTCCCCTGAACACTGAAGCTTTCTTT
CSARDPQGPLNTEAFF
>TRBJ2-7|many|NA|TRBV6-1
TGTGCCAGCAGACTCCTTGGGACAAAGCCCTACGAGCAGTACTTC
CASRLLGTKPYEQYF
>TRBJ1-5|few|NA|TRBV19
TGTGCCAGTAGTATTATCGGGCCCGGGCAGCCCCAGCATTTT
CASSIIGPGQPQHF
>TRBJ1-4|NA|TRBD1|TRBV7-8
TGTGCCAGCAGCACGCGACAGGGCGCTAATGAAAGACTGTTTTTT
CASSTRQGANERLFF
>TRBJ2-5|NA|NA|TRBV10-2
TGCGCCAGCAGTGAGGGGGCCTCTGGAGAGACCCAGTACTTC
CASSEGASGETQYF
>TRBJ2-5|once|TRBD1|TRBV12-3/TRBV12-4
TGTGCCAGCAGGCGCGGCGCAAGACAGGGGGGGAGAGAGACCCAGTACTTC
CASRRGARQGGRETQYF
>TRBJ1-6|NA|NA|TRBV4-1
TGCGCCAGCAGCCAAGAACTCCCTCCAGGGGCAGGTTCACCCCTCCACTTT
CASSQELPPGAGSPLHF
>TRBJ1-1|few|NA|TRBV28
TGTGCCAGCAGGGACAGTATCAACACTGAAGCTTTCTTT
CASRDSINTEAFF
>TRBJ2-3|few|TRBD2|TRBV6-8
TGTGCCAGCAGTTACTCGTTAAGGTCTAGCGGGAGAGCCACAGATACGCAGTATTTT
CASSYSLRSSGRATDTQYF
>TRBJ2-5|few|NA|TRBV12-5
TGTGCTAGTGGTTTGCCCCCGGACAGCCCCCAAGAGACCCAGTACTTC
CASGLPPDSPQETQYF
>TRBJ1-1|NA|NA|TRBV3-1
TGTGCCAGCAGCCAAACGGGGGCTGAAGCTTTCTTT
CASSQTGAEAFF
>TRBJ1-1|NA|NA|TRBV14
TGTGCCAGCAGCCAAGCTCGGGGTGAGACTGAAGCTTTCTTT
CASSQARGETEAFF
>TRBJ2-2|NA|NA|TRBV28
TGTGCCACCCGGCGGGGGCAGAACACCGGGGAGCTGTTTTTT
CATRRGQNTGELFF
>TRBJ2-1|NA|TRBD2|TRBV4-1
TGCGCCAGCAGCCTAAAGGACCCTAGCGGGGGGCAATACAATGAGCAGTTCTTC
CASSLKDPSGGQYNEQFF
>TRBJ2-2|NA|TRBD1|TRBV7-2
TGTGCCAGCAGGCAAGGGACAGGGGATGTCGGGGAGCTGTTTTTT
CASRQGTGDVGELFF
>TRBJ2-7|many|NA|TRBV5-6
TGCGCCAGCAGCCGGGGGACCTACGAGCAGTACTTC
CASSRGTYEQYF
>TRBJ1-1|many|TRBD1|TRBV7-3
TGTGCCAGCAGCCAAAACCCAGGGACAGGTGAAGCTTTCTTT
CASSQNPGTGEAFF
>TRBJ1-5|NA|NA|TRBV7-9
TGTGCCAGCAGCCGGGGCGAAGCTCAGCCCCAGCATTTT
CASSRGEAQPQHF
>TRBJ2-1|few|TRBD1|TRBV10-3
TGTGCCATCAGTGGGTTGGGACAGGGGCATGAGCAGTTCTTC
CAISGLGQGHEQFF
>TRBJ1-2|many|NA|TRBV25-1
TGTGCCAGCAGTGAAAACTACTATGGCTACACCTTC
CASSENYYGYTF
>TRBJ1-1|few|NA|TRBV6-5
TGTGCCAGCAGTAGGAGGGGCACTGAAGCTTTCTTT
CASSRRGTEAFF
>TRBJ1-1|NA|TRBD1|TRBV7-6
TGTGCCAGCAGCTTGGGGACAGTGGCGACTGAAGCTTTCTTT
CASSLGTVATEAFF
>TRBJ1-5|many|NA|TRBV7-2
TGTGCCAGCAGCTTAATGAGTGAACCCAATCAGCCCCAGCATTTT
CASSLMSEPNQPQHF
>TRBJ2-1|few|TRBD1|TRBV28
TGTGCCAGCAGTTTAGGTTTCCCGGGACAGGTTAGAGGTGAGCAGTTCTTC
CASSLGFPGQVRGEQFF